The clone carrying this T cell receptor (beta chain) appeared a single time. Its matching antigen is unknown. The method was immunoSEQ multiplex PCR; TCRdb's version includes in-frame clones alone and lacks a portion of them. The data contain under 250,000 clones, around 90% of them singletons. This specimen comes from a study of Ad26.COV2.S vaccination and SARS-CoV-2 variants. Treatment specified: some 20 received Ad26.COV2.S at low or high dose, single or two shots; several received placebo; per-sample allocation not given. The study sampled participants on day 63 after the first vaccine or placebo injection. The study, taken as a whole, reports: There was a possibility that the TCR breadth and depth analyses underestimated total T cell responses.

The TCR was taken from a person aged 18 to 65 who received the Ad26.COV2.S COVID-19 vaccine or a placebo. The sample was peripheral blood, taken in a trial of Ad26.COV2.S vaccine versus placebo.

In nucleotides, the CDR3 is TGTGCCAGCAGCCCTAGTTCCCCGGGGCCCCACGGGGAGCTGTTTTTT. It translates to CASSPSSPGPHGELFF. The V gene is TRBV13, the J gene TRBJ2-2, with D tentatively TRBD1 or TRBD2 (5 bases each). With 5 bases removed from V and 7 bases from J, the gap between germline ends came to 20 bases. Germline V CDR1 and CDR2: PRHDT, FYEKMQ (reference sequence). The CDR3 length is 16 residues.